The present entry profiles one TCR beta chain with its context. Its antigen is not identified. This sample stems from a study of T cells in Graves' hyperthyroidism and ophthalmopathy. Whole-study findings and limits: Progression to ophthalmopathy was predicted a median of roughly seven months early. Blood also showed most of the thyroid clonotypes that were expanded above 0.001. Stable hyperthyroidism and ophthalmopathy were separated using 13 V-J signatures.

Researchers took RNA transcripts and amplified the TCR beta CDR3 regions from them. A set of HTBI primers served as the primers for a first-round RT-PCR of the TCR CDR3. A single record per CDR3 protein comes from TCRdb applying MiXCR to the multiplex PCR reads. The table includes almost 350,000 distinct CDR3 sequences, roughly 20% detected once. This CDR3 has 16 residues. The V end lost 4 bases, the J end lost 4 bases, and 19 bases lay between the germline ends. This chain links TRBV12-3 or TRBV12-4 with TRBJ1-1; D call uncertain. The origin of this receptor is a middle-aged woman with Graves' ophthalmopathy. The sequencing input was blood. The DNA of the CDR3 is TGTGCCAGCAGTTCCCCTACGGGAGGCATGGGCACTGAAGCTTTCTTT. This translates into CASSSPTGGMGTEAFF.